One and the same sample provided the 22 T cell receptor beta chains below, sequenced in a study of T cells after yellow fever vaccination. TCRdb reprocessed the 5' RACE reads with MiXCR, giving one entry per CDR3 protein. This sample carries some 99,000 distinct CDR3 sequences, 4.5% to 6% of them seen once, and the ten largest clones take more than 40%. Sequencing was performed on CD8+ T cells sorted from PBMCs, taken 10 days after the yellow fever booster vaccination. These receptor sequences come from a man aged 18-30 years who received the YFV17D yellow fever vaccine.

This clonotype was picked up a small number of times. V and J are TRBV12-3 or TRBV12-4 and TRBJ2-7; D is undetermined. V gave up 0 bases and J gave up 6 bases, with 12 bases separating them. This CDR3 contains 14 residues. This CDR3 reads CASSLAGSQGEQYV. The DNA of the CDR3 is TGTGCCAGCAGTTTAGCAGGCAGCCAAGGCGAGCAGTACGTC.

The J gene is TRBJ2-2, the V gene TRBV6-6; D possibly corresponds to TRBD1 (7 bases). Germline V CDR1 and CDR2: MNHNY, SVGAGI (reference sequence). V was pared by 5 bases and J by 1 base, with 17 bases between. The CDR3 is made up of 17 amino acids. This CDR3 reads CASSLQGGAGNTGELFF. CDR3 DNA: TGTGCCAGCAGTCTCCAGGGGGGAGCGGGGAACACCGGGGAGCTGTTTTTT.

J is TRBJ1-4 and V is TRBV5-1, with TRBD1 matching over 8 bases. V dropped 4 bases and J dropped 12; count of bases not matched to a gene: 5. The CDR3 has 12 amino acids. The germline gives CDR1 SGHRS, CDR2 YFSETQ. The CDR3 is CASSLSGQELFF. CDR3 sequence (DNA): TGCGCCAGCAGCCTATCGGGACAGGAACTGTTTTTT.

This clonotype was picked up many times. The chain employs TRBV2 and TRBJ2-5; D gene unclear. The germline V and J ends were trimmed by 3 bases and 5 bases, with 10 bases remaining between them. This CDR3 is 13 amino acids long. The germline V gene has CDR1 SNHLY and CDR2 FYNNEI. The CDR3: CASSDTWSETQYF. In nucleotides, the CDR3 is TGTGCCAGCAGTGATACCTGGAGTGAGACCCAGTACTTC.

The chain has TRBV7-3 and TRBJ2-2; TRBD2 aligns across 7 bases. The CDR3 consists of 14 residues. Germline loops: CDR1 SGHTA, CDR2 FQGTGA. V gave up 5 bases and J gave up 1 base; unmatched junction bases: 1. The CDR3, as DNA: TGTGCCAGCAGCCTAGCGGAGAACACCGGGGAGCTGTTTTTT. Translation: CASSLAENTGELFF.

This clonotype has just a few counts. The rearrangement joins TRBV5-1 to TRBJ2-7; D may be TRBD1 (5 bases). The germline gives CDR1 SGHRS, CDR2 YFSETQ. Trimming stripped 2 bases from V and 6 bases from J, with 15 bases between. The CDR3 is 14 amino acids. The CDR3 reads CASSFVGAPGEQYF. In DNA form, the CDR3 reads TGCGCCAGCAGCTTCGTTGGGGCCCCCGGCGAGCAGTACTTC.

This rearrangement joins TRBV9 to TRBJ2-1, with 13 bases aligning to TRBD2. The CDR3 covers 16 residues. The V and J ends lost 4 bases and 6 bases, in that order; junction bases with no gene match: 7. Germline-derived CDR1 and CDR2 are SGDLS and YYNGEE. The CDR3 DNA sequence: TGTGCCAGCAGCACCCGACTAGCGGGGGGCTTCAATGAGCAGTTCTTC. Encoded protein: CASSTRLAGGFNEQFF.

The genes are TRBV6-5 and TRBJ2-7, with TRBD1 matching 7 bases. Germline CDR1 and CDR2: MNHEY and SVGAGI. V was clipped by 5 bases and J by 1 base; unmatched bases: 2. This CDR3 comprises 13 residues. The CDR3 sequence is CASSQGQSYEQYF. The CDR3 coding sequence is TGTGCCAGCAGTCAGGGACAGTCCTACGAGCAGTACTTC.

The CDR3 loop is CASRGLGYNEQFF. The CDR3 nucleotides are TGTGCCAGCAGGGGACTGGGATACAATGAGCAGTTCTTC. The V call is TRBV27, the J call TRBJ2-1; tentative D call: TRBD2 (6 bases). This CDR3 has 13 amino acids. Trimming removed 6 bases from V and 4 bases from J, with 10 bases in between. Germline V gene sequence: CDR1 MNHEY, CDR2 SMNVEV (reference sequence).

This chain links TRBV4-1 with TRBJ2-3; 10 bases agree with TRBD2. J was trimmed by 1 base and V by 4 bases; bases with no gene match: 5. The CDR3 spans 16 residues. CDR1 MGHRA and CDR2 YSYEKL come from the germline V gene. This CDR3 reads CASSPTGLAGTDTQYF. The CDR3 DNA sequence: TGCGCCAGCAGCCCGACCGGACTAGCGGGCACAGATACGCAGTATTTT.

CDR3 DNA sequence: TGTGCCAGTAGTATCCCTGGAGGGGGTGGAAATGAGCAGTTCTTC. It is translated as CASSIPGGGGNEQFF. The rearrangement joins TRBV19 to TRBJ2-1; tentatively, D is TRBD1 or TRBD2 (6 bases each). V was cut by 3 bases and J by 7 bases, with 16 bases left in between. The germline CDR1 and CDR2 sequences are LNHDA and SQIVND (reference sequence). The length of the CDR3 is 15 residues.

The J gene is TRBJ2-7, the V gene TRBV9; 9 bases fit TRBD1. The CDR3 runs to 14 residues. Trimming took 3 bases from V and 2 from J; bases not matched to a gene: 3. Germline values: CDR1 SGDLS, CDR2 YYNGEE. The chain's CDR3 is CASSAGQGPYEQYF. The CDR3 DNA reads as TGTGCCAGCAGCGCGGGACAGGGTCCCTACGAGCAGTACTTC.

V is TRBV7-2 and J is TRBJ1-5; the match to TRBD1 covers 7 bases. V was pared by 5 bases and J by 2 bases, with 6 bases of the junction left unmatched. The CDR3 consists of 15 residues. Germline V lookup: CDR1 SGHTA, CDR2 FQGNSA. As DNA, the CDR3 is TGTGCCAGCAGCACCACAGGGGAAGGCAATCAGCCCCAGCATTTT. It is translated as CASSTTGEGNQPQHF.

This clonotype was counted at least ten times. The V gene is TRBV7-8, the J gene TRBJ1-6; D might be TRBD1 (5 bases). Trimming pared 8 bases from V and 7 bases from J, leaving 15 bases between. From germline, CDR1 is SGHVS and CDR2 FQNEAQ. This CDR3 is built from 14 residues. CDR3 coding DNA: TGTGCCAGCGGGTCAGGGATCTGGAATTCACCCCTCCACTTT. Encoded protein: CASGSGIWNSPLHF.

This clonotype was observed a few times. The chain recombines TRBV6-5 with TRBJ1-6; D call uncertain. The V gene's germline CDR1 is MNHEY and CDR2 SVGAGI. The CDR3 sequence is 12 residues long. V gave up 6 bases and J gave up 4 bases, with 4 bases separating them. The CDR3 DNA follows: TGTGCCAGCAGGGGTTATAATTCACCCCTCCACTTT. Translating gives CASRGYNSPLHF.

The CDR3 region has the DNA TGCAGTGCTAGAGGGGCTTTTTCTGGGGGCCACACTGAAGCTTTCTTT. Translation gives CSARGAFSGGHTEAFF. The chain joins TRBV20-1 to TRBJ1-1, with D possibly TRBD1 on 6 matching bases. CDR1 DFQATT and CDR2 SNEGSKA come from the germline V gene (reference sequence). The CDR3 consists of 16 residues. V lost 1 base, J lost 3 bases, and 18 bases lay in between.

The chain carries TRBV11-3 and TRBJ2-2; D perhaps matches TRBD2 (5 bases). Germline V gene data show CDR1 as SGHNT and CDR2 as YENEEA. The CDR3 consists of 13 residues. The V end lost 5 bases, the J end lost 6 bases, and 10 bases lay between the germline ends. CDR3 coding DNA: TGTGCCAGCAGCCCGGGGTTCCCCGGGGAGCTGTTTTTT. Its protein product is CASSPGFPGELFF.

This clonotype appeared a few times. The rearrangement joins TRBV19 to TRBJ1-2; D gene ambiguous. The CDR3 covers 13 residues. Germline V gene sequence: CDR1 LNHDA, CDR2 SQIVND (reference sequence). V shed 3 bases and J shed 8 bases, with 13 bases lying between them. CDR3 sequence reads: CASSIGSLEGYTF. The CDR3 DNA is TGTGCCAGTAGTATCGGCAGTCTGGAAGGCTACACCTTC.

This clonotype was observed a few times. V and J are TRBV3-1 and TRBJ2-3; TRBD2 agrees at 7 bases. This CDR3 comprises 15 residues. Germline V gene data show CDR1 as LGHDT and CDR2 as YNNKEL (reference sequence). Trimming removed 4 bases from V and 4 bases from J; junction bases left unmatched: 8. The CDR3 spells CASSLRTRRADTQYF. The CDR3 DNA reads TGTGCCAGCAGCCTCCGGACTAGACGGGCAGATACGCAGTATTTT.

This rearrangement joins TRBV7-2 to TRBJ1-6; the D is unclear. The CDR3 is 13 residues long. V lost 1 base and J lost 6, with 4 bases in between. Germline loops: CDR1 SGHTA, CDR2 FQGNSA. CDR3 region: CASSLVTNSPLHF. The CDR3 DNA reads as TGTGCCAGCAGCTTAGTTACTAATTCACCCCTCCACTTT.

This clonotype was seen at least ten times. The rearrangement joins TRBV2 to TRBJ2-7; D uncertain. The CDR3 covers 13 residues. Trimming left V 10 bases short and J 0 bases short, with 13 bases between. The germline CDR1 and CDR2 sequences are SNHLY and FYNNEI. CDR3 sequence: CATTLTDSYEQYF. Here the CDR3 DNA reads TGTGCCACTACCCTGACTGACTCCTACGAGCAGTACTTC.

This clonotype was seen more than once but under ten times. This chain links TRBV15 with TRBJ2-3, with TRBD2 as a possible D gene (5 bases). With 0 bases removed from V and 3 bases from J, the gap between germline ends came to 13 bases. The CDR3 is 16 residues long. CDR1 is LNHNV, CDR2 YYDKDF, per germline (reference sequence). The CDR3 loop is CATSRDDYPSTDTQYF. The CDR3 DNA reads TGTGCCACCAGCAGAGATGACTATCCCAGTACAGATACGCAGTATTTT.